This T cell receptor beta chain comes out of a study of T cells after yellow fever vaccination. Background on the study: Those fractions that held only low numbers of cells were prepared using the SMART-Seq v4 Ultra Low Input RNA kit. General observations from the study: Post-booster repertoires again held most primary-vaccination clones (about 96% CD4, roughly 88% CD8).

Generation of TCR cDNA used 5'RACE template switching (which added a universal primer site and UMIs). TCRdb ran MiXCR on the 5' RACE reads and lists one entry per CDR3 protein. The sample has some 670,000 distinct CDR3 sequences; 12% are singletons. With regard to this clonotype: Its antigen remains unidentified.

This CDR3 is 17 amino acids long. After removal of 0 bases from V and 2 bases from J, the junction contained 9 bases not matched to a gene. In germline, CDR1 is MNHEY, CDR2 SMNVEV (reference sequence). The rearrangement links TRBV27 to TRBJ2-7, with 8 bases aligning to TRBD2. The TCR was taken from a man aged 30-40 years who received the YFV17D yellow fever vaccine. The specimen comprised PBMCs, sampled on the day of the yellow fever booster vaccination. The CDR3, as DNA: TGTGCCAGCAGTTTATCGCCTAGCGGGTTTAGGCCCTACGAGCAGTACTTC. Translation: CASSLSPSGFRPYEQYF.